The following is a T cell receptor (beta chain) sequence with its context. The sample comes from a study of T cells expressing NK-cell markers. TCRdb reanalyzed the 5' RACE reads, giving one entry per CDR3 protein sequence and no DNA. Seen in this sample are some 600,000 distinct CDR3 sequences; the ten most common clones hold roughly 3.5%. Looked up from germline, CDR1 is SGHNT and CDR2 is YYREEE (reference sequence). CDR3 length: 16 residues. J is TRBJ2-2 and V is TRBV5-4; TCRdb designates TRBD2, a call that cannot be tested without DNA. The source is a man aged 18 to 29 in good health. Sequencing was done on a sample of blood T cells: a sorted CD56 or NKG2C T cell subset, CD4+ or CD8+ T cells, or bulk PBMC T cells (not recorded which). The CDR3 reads CASSSPTSGKTGELFF.